A single T cell receptor (beta chain) is shown here with its context. This sample was taken from a study of blood T cell repertoires in COVID-19. About the research overall: From the United States, Italy and Spain came samples of acute and convalescent COVID-19.

Two consecutive negative NP/OP PCR tests, clearance, or resolved symptoms defined Cohort 3 recovery. TCRdb keeps only in-frame clones here, not all; method: immunoSEQ multiplex PCR. Seen here are a few hundred thousand clones, approximately 90% observed once, and the top ten hold 10%. This CDR3 is 16 amino acids long. CDR1 WNHNN and CDR2 SYGVQD come from the germline V gene (reference sequence). The ends were cut back, 9 bases at V and 6 bases at J, with 25 bases in the middle. The gene calls are TRBV10-1 and TRBJ2-3; a possible D gene is TRBD2 (5 bases). Sequencing was carried out using PBMCs or T cells enriched from blood (not recorded which). The clonotype was recovered from a woman between 45 and 60 years old who had recovered from COVID-19. The CDR3 protein is CASPGSLAYSLDTQYF. As DNA, the CDR3 is TGCGCCAGTCCGGGGAGCCTGGCTTACAGTTTGGATACGCAGTATTTT.